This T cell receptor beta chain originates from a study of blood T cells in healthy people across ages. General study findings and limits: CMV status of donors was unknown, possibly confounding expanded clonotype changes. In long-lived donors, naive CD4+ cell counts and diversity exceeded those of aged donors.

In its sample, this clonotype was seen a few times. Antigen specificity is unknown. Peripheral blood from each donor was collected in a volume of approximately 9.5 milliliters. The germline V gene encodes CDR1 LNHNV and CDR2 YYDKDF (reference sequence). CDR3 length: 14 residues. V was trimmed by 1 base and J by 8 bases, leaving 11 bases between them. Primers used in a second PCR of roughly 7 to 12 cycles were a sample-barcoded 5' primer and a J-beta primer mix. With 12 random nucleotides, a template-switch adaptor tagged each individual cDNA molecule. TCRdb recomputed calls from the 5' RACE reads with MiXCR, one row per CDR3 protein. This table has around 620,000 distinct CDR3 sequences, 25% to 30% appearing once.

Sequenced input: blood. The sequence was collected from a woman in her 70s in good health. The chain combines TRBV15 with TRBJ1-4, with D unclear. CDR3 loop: CATSRGEVGEKLFF. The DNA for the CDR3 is TGTGCCACCAGCAGAGGGGAAGTAGGGGAAAAACTGTTTTTT.